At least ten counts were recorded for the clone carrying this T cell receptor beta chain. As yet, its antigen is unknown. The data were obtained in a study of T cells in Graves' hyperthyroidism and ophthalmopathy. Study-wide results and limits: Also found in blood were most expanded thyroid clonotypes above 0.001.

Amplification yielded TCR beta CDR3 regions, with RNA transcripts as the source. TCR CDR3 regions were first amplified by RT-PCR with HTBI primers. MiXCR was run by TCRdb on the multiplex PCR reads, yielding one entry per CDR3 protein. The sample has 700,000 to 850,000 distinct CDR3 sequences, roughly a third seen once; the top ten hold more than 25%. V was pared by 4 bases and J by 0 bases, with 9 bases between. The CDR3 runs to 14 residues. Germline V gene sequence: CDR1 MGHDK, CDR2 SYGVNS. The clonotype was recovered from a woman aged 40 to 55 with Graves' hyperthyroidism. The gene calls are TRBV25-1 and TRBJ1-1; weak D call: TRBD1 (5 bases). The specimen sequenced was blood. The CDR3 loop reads CASSVTELNTEAFF. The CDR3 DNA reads TGTGCCAGCAGTGTGACAGAATTGAACACTGAAGCTTTCTTT. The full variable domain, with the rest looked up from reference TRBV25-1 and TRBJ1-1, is EADIYQTPRYLVIGTGKKITLECSQTMGHDKMYWYQQDPGMELHLIHYSYGVNSTEKGDLSSESTVSRIRTEHFPLTLESARPSHTSQYLCASSVTELNTEAFFGQGTRLTVV.